These T cell receptor beta chains were read from a single sample in a study of early stage breast cancer tumors. Measured with immunoSEQ multiplex PCR; TCRdb has only the in-frame clones, and not every one. This sample has 69,000 or so clones; approximately 84% occur once, and the top ten carry 4.7%. The sample was blood. These receptors were collected from a person aged 40-50 years with breast cancer. CDR3s leave out the opening cysteine and the closing phenylalanine or tryptophan. The order of the fields is D gene, J gene, V gene, CDR3 protein. The D gene is left open where the match is weak.

- TRBJ1-1 TRBV6-5 ASSYGGDTEAF
TRBD2 TRBJ2-3 TRBV18 ASSPRVREGWADTQY
TRBD1 TRBJ2-7 TRBV7-8 ASSLVGQGPYEQY
- TRBJ2-4 TRBV6-6 ASSLPRGAKNIQY
- TRBJ2-3 TRBV28 ASTQVRLASTDTQY
- TRBJ2-7 TRBV5-1 ASSLVEISYEQY
TRBD1 TRBJ2-7 TRBV5-6 ASSLGDRGYEQY
- TRBJ2-5 TRBV2 ASSDQGETQY
- TRBJ1-5 TRBV12-5 ASGLADFTGTNQPQH
TRBD2 TRBJ2-3 TRBV10-1 ASSRSTSEDTQY
TRBD1 TRBJ1-5 TRBV18 ASTGTGGSPSNQPQH
- TRBJ1-2 TRBV6-1 ASTPRDHGYT
- TRBJ1-1 TRBV11-3 ASSNGMNTEAF
- TRBJ1-5 TRBV28 ASSLKFEGLGNQPQH
- TRBJ2-2 TRBV11-2 ASSLVRDGGELF
TRBD2 TRBJ2-7 TRBV6-4 ASSAPTGRTSGNYEQY
- TRBJ2-7 TRBV5-1 ASSYGTGHEQY
- TRBJ1-1 TRBV7-6 ASSPQEATEAF
- TRBJ2-3 TRBV5-1 ASSLPDAEDTQY
- TRBJ1-3 TRBV19 ASTGERGSGNTIY
- TRBJ1-2 TRBV7-9 ASSPRLENYGYT
- TRBJ1-5 TRBV4-2 ASSQGTATNQPQH
TRBD1 TRBJ2-7 TRBV7-8 ASSFDRGPPYEQY
- TRBJ2-2 TRBV11-2 ASSSSGVGELF
- TRBJ1-1 TRBV6-5 ASKHVTGRNTEAF
- TRBJ2-1 TRBV20-1 SGLDNEQF
- TRBJ2-6 TRBV5-1 ATAPSPGANVLT
- TRBJ2-1 TRBV6-4 ASTRGEQF
- TRBJ1-5 TRBV2 ASSEVRGRNQPQH
- TRBJ1-4 TRBV7-2 ASSSQKVRATNEKLF
TRBD1 TRBJ2-1 TRBV15 ATSRGQVASYNEQF
TRBD1 TRBJ2-7 TRBV18 ASSPRGQSKYEQY